The rows below give T cell receptor beta chains drawn from one sample of a study of OX40 agonist ivuxolimab in advanced cancers. TCRdb's table, derived via immunoSEQ multiplex PCR, lists solely in-frame clones and lacks some. Found here are 60,000 to 85,000 clones, roughly 80% of them singletons; the top ten hold roughly 2%. Sequencing used CD4+ or CD8+ T cells sorted from blood, obtained in a trial of the OX40 agonist ivuxolimab. These receptors were collected from an adult with an advanced solid tumor such as melanoma, head and neck, liver or kidney cancer. Both conserved end residues are part of each CDR3. D genes are given only for firm matches. Size is omitted from some rows. Given values are once, few, many or a class for expanded clones.

size	D	V	J	CDR3	DNA
.	.	TRBV13	TRBJ2-5	CATKGGGETQYF	TGTGCCACGAAGGGGGGGGGAGAGACCCAGTACTTC
.	.	TRBV7-9	TRBJ2-2	CASILLGDTGELFF	TGTGCCAGCATCCTCCTAGGCGACACCGGGGAGCTGTTTTTT
.	TRBD1	TRBV10-3	TRBJ1-5	CAISKDRDNQPQHF	TGTGCCATCAGTAAGGACAGGGACAATCAGCCCCAGCATTTT
.	.	TRBV30	TRBJ1-1	CAWSVRGNTEAFF	TGTGCCTGGAGTGTGAGAGGGAACACTGAAGCTTTCTTT
once	.	TRBV29-1	TRBJ1-1	CSVGGGLGTEAFF	TGCAGCGTTGGAGGGGGTTTGGGCACTGAAGCTTTCTTT
.	TRBD1	TRBV30	TRBJ2-3	CAWSVGTGTDTQYF	TGTGCCTGGAGTGTAGGGACAGGGACAGATACGCAGTATTTT
.	.	TRBV19	TRBJ1-3	CAVGSSGNTIYF	TGTGCGGTAGGGAGCTCTGGAAACACCATATATTTT
.	.	TRBV5-1	TRBJ2-5	CASSLVVRGGETQYF	TGCGCCAGCAGCTTGGTCGTCAGGGGGGGAGAGACCCAGTACTTC
.	.	TRBV11-2	TRBJ2-7	CASSLAGGRDEQYF	TGTGCCAGCAGCTTAGCGGGGGGCCGTGACGAGCAGTACTTC
.	.	TRBV10-3	TRBJ2-7	CAISEVTGSYEQYF	TGTGCCATCAGTGAGGTAACAGGGTCCTACGAGCAGTACTTC
.	.	TRBV5-5	TRBJ2-7	CASSLEGPSYEQYF	TGTGCCAGCAGCTTGGAAGGGCCCTCCTACGAGCAGTACTTC
.	TRBD2	TRBV5-3	TRBJ2-2	CARSFPGLAGRDTGELFF	TGTGCCAGAAGCTTCCCGGGACTAGCGGGGAGGGACACCGGGGAGCTGTTTTTT
.	.	TRBV7-2	TRBJ2-7	CASSLGQLSYEQYF	TGTGCCAGCAGCTTAGGACAGCTATCCTACGAGCAGTACTTC
.	.	TRBV4-1	TRBJ1-5	CASAGVTGQPQHF	TGCGCCAGCGCCGGAGTAACAGGTCAGCCCCAGCATTTT
.	.	TRBV15	TRBJ2-1	CATAPYGALKQFF	TGTGCCACCGCACCGTATGGGGCCTTAAAGCAGTTCTTC
.	.	TRBV5-4	TRBJ2-1	CASSPPEHNEQFF	TGTGCCAGCAGCCCCCCTGAACACAATGAGCAGTTCTTC
.	.	TRBV29-1	TRBJ2-7	CSAGSAADYEQYF	TGCAGCGCTGGCTCGGCGGCAGACTACGAGCAGTACTTC
few	.	TRBV7-8	TRBJ2-3	CASSSSSSTDTQYF	TGTGCCAGCAGCTCCTCCTCTAGCACAGATACGCAGTATTTT
.	.	TRBV6-1	TRBJ1-2	CASLTTDNYGYTF	TGTGCCAGCCTCACGACGGATAACTATGGCTACACCTTC
.	.	TRBV13	TRBJ1-1	CASSRLQGTEAFF	TGTGCCAGCAGCCGCCTTCAGGGGACTGAAGCTTTCTTT
.	TRBD1	TRBV2	TRBJ1-2	CASSPGQGGYYGYTF	TGTGCCAGCAGCCCGGGACAGGGGGGTTACTATGGCTACACCTTC
.	.	TRBV18	TRBJ2-7	CASSPGASEQYF	TGTGCCAGCTCACCTGGGGCTTCCGAGCAGTACTTC
.	TRBD2	TRBV5-1	TRBJ2-5	CASSTRTSGRGRETQYF	TGCGCCAGCAGCACCAGGACTAGCGGGAGGGGTCGGGAGACCCAGTACTTC
.	.	TRBV11-2	TRBJ1-6	CASSLEPGKDSPLHF	TGTGCCAGCAGCTTAGAGCCAGGGAAAGATTCACCCCTCCACTTT
.	.	TRBV7-6	TRBJ2-1	CASSLDEGVNEQFF	TGTGCCAGCAGCTTAGATGAGGGGGTGAATGAGCAGTTCTTC